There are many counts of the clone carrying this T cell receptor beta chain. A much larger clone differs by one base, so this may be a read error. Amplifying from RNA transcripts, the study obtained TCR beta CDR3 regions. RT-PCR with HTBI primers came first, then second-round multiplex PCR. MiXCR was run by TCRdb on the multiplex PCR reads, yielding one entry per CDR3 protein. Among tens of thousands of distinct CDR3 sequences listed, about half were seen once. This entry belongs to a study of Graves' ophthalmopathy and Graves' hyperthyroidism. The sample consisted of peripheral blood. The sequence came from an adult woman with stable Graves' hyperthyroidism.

CDR3 DNA sequence: TGTGCCAGCAGTGAGGCAGGGGCCACTGAAGCTTCCTTT. Translation gives CASSEAGATEASF. The chain employs TRBV25-1 and TRBJ1-1; weak D call: TRBD1 (6 bases). Germline CDR1 is MGHDK and CDR2 is SYGVNS. The CDR3 sequence is 13 residues long.